These 16 T cell receptor beta chains were all obtained from the same sample, sequenced in a study of OX40 agonist ivuxolimab in advanced cancers. Libraries were prepared by immunoSEQ multiplex PCR; TCRdb keeps only in-frame clonotypes and omits some of them. The sample holds 35,000 to 55,000 clones, 85% to 95% seen once. The specimen comprised CD4+ or CD8+ T cells sorted from blood, sampled in a trial of the OX40 agonist ivuxolimab. These receptors originate from an adult with an advanced solid tumor such as melanoma, head and neck, liver or kidney cancer.

The J gene is TRBJ2-1, the V gene TRBV7-8, with 7 bases lining up with TRBD1. V shed 0 bases, J shed 12 bases, and the junction held 14 bases outside the gene matches. The CDR3 extends over 16 amino acids. Per germline, CDR1 SGHVS and CDR2 FQNEAQ. The CDR3 region is CASSLAELGSRGWQFF. The CDR3 coding sequence is TGTGCCAGCAGCTTAGCCGAGTTGGGGAGCAGGGGGTGGCAGTTCTTC.

V usage is TRBV4-3 and J usage is TRBJ2-7; D perhaps matches TRBD1 (5 bases). This CDR3 region has 16 residues. Trimming took 0 bases from V and 3 from J, leaving 15 bases between them. CDR1 and CDR2 from the germline V gene are LGHNA and YSLEER. CDR3 protein: CASSQDRQDTYYEQYF. The CDR3 nucleotides read TGCGCCAGCAGCCAAGATCGGCAGGACACGTACTACGAGCAGTACTTC.

The J gene is TRBJ2-1, the V gene TRBV4-2, with 12 bases lining up with TRBD2. The trim removed 0 bases at V and 8 bases at J, leaving 11 bases unmatched. Germline lookup yields CDR1 LGHNA and CDR2 YNFKEQ. CDR3 length: 18 residues. The CDR3 protein is CASSQDPALAGGPYEQFF. DNA for the CDR3: TGTGCCAGCAGCCAAGACCCCGCGCTAGCGGGAGGGCCCTATGAGCAGTTCTTC.

The genes are TRBV6-5 and TRBJ2-2; D may be TRBD2 (5 bases). This CDR3 is 15 amino acids long. V gave up 4 bases and J gave up 4 bases, with 13 bases separating them. The V gene's germline CDR1 is MNHEY and CDR2 SVGAGI. CDR3 loop: CASSSEPGFTGELFF. The CDR3 DNA reads TGTGCCAGCAGTTCTGAGCCGGGATTCACCGGGGAGCTGTTTTTT.

The CDR3 spells CASSISTVFPNTEAFF. CDR3 DNA sequence: TGTGCCAGTAGTATCAGTACAGTCTTTCCGAACACTGAAGCTTTCTTT. The V gene is TRBV19, the J gene TRBJ1-1; no definite D call. V was shortened by 3 bases and J by 1 base, with 15 bases between the two germline ends. The CDR3 sequence is 16 residues long. CDR1 and CDR2 (germline): LNHDA, SQIVND (reference sequence). The full variable domain, rest sourced from reference TRBV19 and TRBJ1-1, is DGGITQSPKYLFRKEGQNVTLSCEQNLNHDAMYWYRQDPGQGLRLIYYSQIVNDFQKGDIAEGYSVSREKKESFPLTVTSAQKNPTAFYLCASSISTVFPNTEAFFGQGTRLTVV.

The chain is built from TRBV19 and TRBJ2-1, with D tentatively TRBD2 (6 bases). The CDR3 loop spans 14 amino acids. Germline V gene sequence: CDR1 LNHDA, CDR2 SQIVND (reference sequence). V was shortened by 4 bases and J by 7 bases, with 14 bases between the two germline ends. CDR3 nucleotides: TGTGCCAGTAGTAGGGGGGAGGAGGTGAATGAGCAGTTCTTC. Protein product: CASSRGEEVNEQFF. Combining the CDR3 with reference TRBV19 and TRBJ2-1 gives the whole variable domain DGGITQSPKYLFRKEGQNVTLSCEQNLNHDAMYWYRQDPGQGLRLIYYSQIVNDFQKGDIAEGYSVSREKKESFPLTVTSAQKNPTAFYLCASSRGEEVNEQFFGPGTRLTVL.

CDR3 nucleotide sequence: TGTGCCAGCAGCCCTGGGGGGAGCACAGATACGCAGTATTTT. Protein: CASSPGGSTDTQYF. The chain has TRBV11-2 and TRBJ2-3; a possible D gene is TRBD2 (6 bases). Germline CDR1 and CDR2: SGHAT and FQNNGV. The germline V and J ends were trimmed by 5 bases and 0 bases, with 9 bases remaining between them. CDR3 length: 14 residues.

The V gene is TRBV11-1, the J gene TRBJ2-7; a weak D match, TRBD1 (6 bases). Germline-derived CDR1 and CDR2 are SGHAT and FQDESV (reference sequence). The CDR3 contains 12 residues. Trimming stripped 1 base from V and 6 bases from J, with 7 bases between. The CDR3 loop reads CASSLGGGEQYF. The CDR3 DNA is TGTGCCAGCAGCTTAGGAGGGGGCGAGCAGTACTTC. The full variable domain, its missing parts supplied by reference TRBV11-1 and TRBJ2-7, is EAEVAQSPRYKITEKSQAVAFWCDPISGHATLYWYRQILGQGPELLVQFQDESVVDDSQLPKDRFSAERLKGVDSTLKIQPAELGDSAMYLCASSLGGGEQYFGPGTRLTVT.

The chain carries TRBV21-1 and TRBJ1-1; no DNA check was done on the table's D call, TRBD1. TRBV21-1 is a pseudogene segment. The CDR3 runs 16 residues. Here the CDR3 reads CASSKALTGVNTEAFF. The CDR3 DNA reads TGTGCCAGCAGCAAAGCACTGACAGGGGTGAACACTGAAGCTTTCTTT.

The gene calls are TRBV30 and TRBJ2-2; D not resolved. V dropped 1 base and J dropped 4 bases, with 13 bases sitting between them. The CDR3 extends over 15 amino acids. Germline V lookup: CDR1 GTSNPN, CDR2 SVGIG (reference sequence). For the CDR3, the DNA is TGTGCCTGGAGTGGTAAATGGAACCCCACCGGGGAGCTGTTTTTT. This gives the protein CAWSGKWNPTGELFF.

Comment on this clone: Distinct nucleotide sequences in the sample also encode this CDR3. The chain employs TRBV27 and TRBJ2-1, with D perhaps TRBD2 (6 bases). The germline V gene encodes CDR1 MNHEY and CDR2 SMNVEV (reference sequence). Trimming shortened V by 3 bases and J by 4 bases, and 7 bases separated the two germline ends. This CDR3 is 13 amino acids long. This CDR3 reads CASSFGGYNEQFF. In DNA form, the CDR3 reads TGTGCCAGCAGTTTTGGAGGGTACAATGAGCAGTTCTTC.

The chain is built from TRBV4-2 and TRBJ2-1, with unresolved D. CDR3 length: 12 amino acids. Trimming pared 6 bases from V and 1 base from J, leaving 4 bases between. Per germline, CDR1 LGHNA and CDR2 YNFKEQ. The CDR3 is CASRKSYNEQFF. The CDR3 DNA sequence: TGTGCCAGCAGAAAATCCTACAATGAGCAGTTCTTC.

This chain joins TRBV11-2 and TRBJ2-7; weak D call: TRBD2 (5 bases). Trimming shortened V by 1 base and J by 4 bases, and 14 bases separated the two germline ends. CDR1 is SGHAT, CDR2 FQNNGV, per germline. CDR3 length: 15 amino acids. The CDR3 coding sequence is TGTGCCAGCAGCTTAGGGACTGGGTCATCATACGAGCAGTACTTC. It specifies CASSLGTGSSYEQYF.

This chain uses TRBV5-1 with TRBJ2-3; D is unclear. V was shortened by 6 bases and J by 3 bases, with 11 bases between the two germline ends. Looked up from germline, CDR1 is SGHRS and CDR2 is YFSETQ. The CDR3 runs 13 residues. The CDR3 DNA is TGCGCCAGCATGCTAGGCAGGACAGATACGCAGTATTTT. As protein: CASMLGRTDTQYF.

The chain is built from TRBV11-2 and TRBJ2-3, with TRBD1 as a possible D gene (7 bases). V was pared by 4 bases and J by 3 bases, with 20 bases between. The CDR3 loop spans 17 amino acids. Germline CDR1 is SGHAT and CDR2 is FQNNGV. The CDR3 bases are TGTGCCAGCAGCTCCCCTGGCGGGACAGAGATAACAGATACGCAGTATTTT. It yields the protein CASSSPGGTEITDTQYF.

V usage is TRBV10-2 and J usage is TRBJ2-7, with a weak D call TRBD2 (5 bases). The CDR3 covers 13 residues. V lost 7 bases and J lost 2, with 12 bases in between. Germline values: CDR1 WSHSY, CDR2 SAAADI. CDR3 in amino acids: CASTSGLTYEQYF. CDR3 nucleotide sequence: TGCGCCAGCACCTCGGGATTAACCTACGAGCAGTACTTC.